The 9 T cell receptor beta chains listed next were all sequenced from one sample in a study of blood T cells in healthy people across ages. A J-beta primer mix and a sample-barcoded 5' primer were used in a second PCR of about 7 to 12 cycles. TCRdb analysed the 5' RACE reads with MiXCR anew, one entry per CDR3 protein. The repertoire consists of roughly 680,000 distinct CDR3 sequences, with over 20% occurring once and the leading ten covering approximately 3.6%. The source material was blood. The source is a man between 65 and 85 years old in good health.

This clonotype was counted only a few times. One junction end disagrees with the germline gene, perhaps due to a read error. This chain links TRBV12-3 or TRBV12-4 with TRBJ2-3; no definite D call. The CDR3 is made up of 13 amino acids. CDR3 sequence reads: CANSLGSTDTQYF. CDR3 DNA: TGTGCCAACAGTTTAGGTAGCACAGATACGCAGTATTTT.

This clonotype occurred a few times. The J gene is TRBJ2-5, the V gene TRBV5-1; 9 positions match TRBD2. The J call may be wrong; the DNA end is better matched by TRBJ2-1. The CDR3 is made up of 15 amino acids. CDR1 is SGHRS and CDR2 is YFSETQ in the germline V gene. The CDR3 coding sequence is TGCGCCAGCAGCTTGACACTAGCGGGCTACAATGAGCAGTTCTTC. Protein product: CASSLTLAGYNEQFF.

CDR3 region: CASSLAGLAGRETQYF. As DNA, the CDR3 is TGTGCCAGCAGCTTAGCAGGACTAGCGGGAAGAGAGACCCAGTACTTC. The V gene is TRBV7-2, the J gene TRBJ2-1; 12 nucleotides agree with TRBD2. The J call is uncertain, as TRBJ2-5 better fits the DNA end. The CDR3 extends over 16 amino acids. Germline CDR1 is SGHTA and CDR2 is FQGNSA.

J is TRBJ2-5 and V is TRBV20-1, with TRBD2 matching 10 bases. The DNA end lines up better with TRBJ2-1; the J call may be wrong. Germline CDR1 is DFQATT and CDR2 is SNEGSKA (reference sequence). This CDR3 is built from 14 residues. The CDR3 bases are TGCAGTGCTAGAGGAGCGGGAGGGAACAATGAGCAGTTCTTC. Residues: CSARGAGGNNEQFF.

V usage is TRBV4-1 and J usage is TRBJ2-5; 7 bases agree with TRBD2. The J call may not be correct, given that the DNA end is closer to TRBJ2-1. The CDR3 spans 15 residues. The germline V gene encodes CDR1 MGHRA and CDR2 YSYEKL. Here the CDR3 reads CASSQDGRGRDEQFF. CDR3 nucleotide sequence: TGCGCCAGCAGCCAAGATGGGAGGGGCAGGGATGAGCAGTTCTTC.

The J gene is TRBJ2-5, the V gene TRBV7-2; 9 bases are a match to TRBD2. The tail of the sequence fits TRBJ2-1 better, so the J call may be wrong. Per germline, CDR1 SGHTA and CDR2 FQGNSA. The CDR3 covers 15 residues. Here the CDR3 reads CASSLDAGGIYEQFF. The CDR3 DNA reads TGTGCCAGCAGCTTAGATGCGGGGGGGATCTATGAGCAGTTCTTC.

This clonotype was counted only a few times. The gene calls are TRBV20-1 and TRBJ1-5; tentatively, D is TRBD1 (6 bases). Trimming shortened V by 1 base and J by 7 bases, and 14 bases separated the two germline ends. Germline lookup yields CDR1 DFQATT and CDR2 SNEGSKA (reference sequence). The CDR3 sequence is 14 residues long. CDR3 sequence reads: CSARVATGSQPQHF. The CDR3 DNA is TGCAGTGCTAGAGTCGCGACAGGTTCGCAGCCCCAGCATTTT.

There are many counts of this clonotype. The rearrangement uses TRBV6-5 and TRBJ2-4; D gene ambiguous. Per the germline V gene, CDR1 is MNHEY and CDR2 is SVGAGI. Deletions cut 2 bases from V and 5 bases from J, with 7 bases between. This CDR3 comprises 13 residues. CDR3 in DNA: TGTGCCAGCAGTTACAGGGTCCAAAACATTCAGTACTTC. Its protein product is CASSYRVQNIQYF.

This clonotype was detected ten times or more. The chain couples TRBV4-1 to TRBJ2-1; 11 bases are shared with TRBD2. In germline, CDR1 is MGHRA, CDR2 YSYEKL. V shed 0 bases, J shed 8 bases, and the junction held 9 bases outside the gene matches. The CDR3 length is 17 residues. The CDR3 sequence is CASSQDPRLAGWDEQFF. The CDR3, as DNA: TGCGCCAGCAGCCAAGATCCTAGACTAGCGGGATGGGATGAGCAGTTCTTC.